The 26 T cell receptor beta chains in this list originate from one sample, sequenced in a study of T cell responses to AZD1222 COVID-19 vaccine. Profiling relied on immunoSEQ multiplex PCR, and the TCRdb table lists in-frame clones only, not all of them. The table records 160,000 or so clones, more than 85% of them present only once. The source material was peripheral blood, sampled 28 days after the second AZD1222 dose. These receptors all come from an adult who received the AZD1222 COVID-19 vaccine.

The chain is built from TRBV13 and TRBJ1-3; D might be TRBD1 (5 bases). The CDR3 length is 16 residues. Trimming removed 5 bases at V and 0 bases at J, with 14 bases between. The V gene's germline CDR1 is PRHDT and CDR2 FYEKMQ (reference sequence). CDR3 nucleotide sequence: TGTGCCAGCAGCCATCGGGGGGTACTCTCTGGAAACACCATATATTTT. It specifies CASSHRGVLSGNTIYF. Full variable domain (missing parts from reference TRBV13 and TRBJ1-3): AAGVIQSPRHLIKEKRETATLKCYPIPRHDTVYWYQQGPGQDPQFLISFYEKMQSDKGSIPDRFSAQQFSDYHSELNMSSLELGDSALYFCASSHRGVLSGNTIYFGEGSWLTVV.

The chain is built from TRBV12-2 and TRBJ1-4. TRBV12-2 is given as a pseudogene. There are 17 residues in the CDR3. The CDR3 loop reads CASRLALGGAANEKLFF. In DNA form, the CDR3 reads TGTGCAAGTCGCTTAGCGCTAGGGGGGGCAGCTAATGAAAAACTGTTTTTT.

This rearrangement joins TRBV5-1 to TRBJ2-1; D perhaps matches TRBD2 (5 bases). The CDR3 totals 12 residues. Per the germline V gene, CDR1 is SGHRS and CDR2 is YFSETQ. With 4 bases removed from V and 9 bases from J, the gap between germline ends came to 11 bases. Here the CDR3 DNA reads TGCGCCAGCAGCGGTACTAGGGTTGAGCAGTTCTTC. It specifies CASSGTRVEQFF.

The chain's CDR3 is CASSPTTDTQYF. CDR3 bases: TGTGCCAGCAGTCCCACTACAGATACGCAGTATTTT. The rearrangement joins TRBV6-2 or TRBV6-3 to TRBJ2-3; the D is unclear. Germline V gene data show CDR1 as MNHEY and CDR2 as SVGEGT. The CDR3 totals 12 residues. V was pared by 5 bases and J by 3 bases, with 6 bases between.

The CDR3 loop is CASRLVAKNIQYF. CDR3 DNA sequence: TGTGCCAGCAGATTAGTAGCCAAAAACATTCAGTACTTC. This rearrangement joins TRBV28 to TRBJ2-4; no firm D call. There are 13 residues in the CDR3. Germline V CDR1 and CDR2: MDHEN, SYDVKM. Trimming left V 6 bases short and J 0 bases short, with 6 bases between.

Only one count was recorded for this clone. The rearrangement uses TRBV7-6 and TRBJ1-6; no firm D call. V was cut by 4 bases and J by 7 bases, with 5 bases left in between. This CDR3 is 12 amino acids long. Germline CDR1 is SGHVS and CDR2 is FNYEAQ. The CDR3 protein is CASSSLNSPLHF. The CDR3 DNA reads TGTGCCAGCAGCTCTCTCAATTCACCCCTCCACTTT.

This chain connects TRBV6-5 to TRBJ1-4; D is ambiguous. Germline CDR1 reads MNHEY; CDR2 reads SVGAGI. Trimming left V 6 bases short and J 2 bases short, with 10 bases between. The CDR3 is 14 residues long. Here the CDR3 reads CASRNTGTNEKLFF. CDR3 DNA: TGTGCCAGCAGGAACACGGGGACTAATGAAAAACTGTTTTTT.

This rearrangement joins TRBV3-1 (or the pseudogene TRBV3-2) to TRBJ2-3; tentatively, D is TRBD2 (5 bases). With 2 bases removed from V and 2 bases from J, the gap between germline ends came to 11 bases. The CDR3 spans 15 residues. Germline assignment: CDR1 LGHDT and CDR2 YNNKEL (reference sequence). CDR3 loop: CASSQSRGNTDTQYF. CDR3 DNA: TGTGCCAGCAGCCAATCCCGAGGGAACACAGATACGCAGTATTTT.

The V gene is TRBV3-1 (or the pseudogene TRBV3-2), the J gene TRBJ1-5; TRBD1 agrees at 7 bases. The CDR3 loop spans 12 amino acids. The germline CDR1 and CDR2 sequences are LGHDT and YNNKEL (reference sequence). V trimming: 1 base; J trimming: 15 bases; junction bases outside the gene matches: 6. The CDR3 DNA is TGTGCCAGCAGCCAAGGGACAGGTGGGAGGCATTTT. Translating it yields CASSQGTGGRHF.

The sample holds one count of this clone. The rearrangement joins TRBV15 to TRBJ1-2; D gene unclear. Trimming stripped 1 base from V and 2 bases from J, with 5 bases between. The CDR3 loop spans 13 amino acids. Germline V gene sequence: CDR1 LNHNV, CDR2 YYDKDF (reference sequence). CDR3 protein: CATSRAPNYGYTF. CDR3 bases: TGTGCCACCAGCAGAGCACCGAACTATGGCTACACCTTC.

In DNA, the CDR3 is TGTGCCAGCAGCCAAAAAACCCAGGGGGTGGGTTTTGTCAATGAGCAGTTCTTC. It translates to CASSQKTQGVGFVNEQFF. The chain links TRBV3-1 (or the pseudogene TRBV3-2) to TRBJ2-1; the match to TRBD1 covers 7 bases. V gave up 2 bases and J gave up 6 bases; unmatched junction bases: 16. Germline V gene sequence: CDR1 LGHDT, CDR2 YNNKEL (reference sequence). The CDR3 covers 18 residues.

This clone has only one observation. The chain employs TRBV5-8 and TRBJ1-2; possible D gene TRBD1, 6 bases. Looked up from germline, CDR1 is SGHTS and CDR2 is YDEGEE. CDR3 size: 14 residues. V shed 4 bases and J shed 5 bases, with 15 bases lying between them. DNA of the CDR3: TGTGCCAGCAGCCCTGGGGGCCTCCCTTATGGCTACACCTTC. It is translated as CASSPGGLPYGYTF.

This chain's CDR3 is CSASATQYF. The CDR3 region has the DNA TGCAGTGCGAGCGCTACGCAGTATTTT. V usage is TRBV20-1 and J usage is TRBJ2-3; unclear D gene. Germline lookup yields CDR1 DFQATT and CDR2 SNEGSKA (reference sequence). CDR3 length: 9 residues. Trimming shortened V by 6 bases and J by 8 bases, and 6 bases separated the two germline ends.

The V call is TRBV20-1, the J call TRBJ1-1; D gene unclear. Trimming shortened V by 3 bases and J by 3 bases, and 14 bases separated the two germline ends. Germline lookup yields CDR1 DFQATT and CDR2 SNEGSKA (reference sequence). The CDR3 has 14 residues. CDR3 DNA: TGCAGTGCTAGTAGAGCCACTGGGGACACTGAAGCTTTCTTT. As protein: CSASRATGDTEAFF.

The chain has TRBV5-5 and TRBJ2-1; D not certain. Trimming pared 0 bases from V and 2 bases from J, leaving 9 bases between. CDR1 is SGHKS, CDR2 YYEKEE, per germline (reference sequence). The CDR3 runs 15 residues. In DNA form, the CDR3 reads TGTGCCAGCAGCTTGGGAGATAGTCCCTACAATGAGCAGTTCTTC. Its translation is CASSLGDSPYNEQFF.

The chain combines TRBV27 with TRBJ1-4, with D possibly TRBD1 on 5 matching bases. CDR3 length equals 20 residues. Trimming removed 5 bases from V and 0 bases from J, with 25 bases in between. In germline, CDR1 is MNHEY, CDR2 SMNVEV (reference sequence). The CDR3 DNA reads TGTGCCAGCAGTCGCCGGGGCGGGGCTGCCCCCCTTGCAACTAATGAAAAACTGTTTTTT. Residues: CASSRRGGAAPLATNEKLFF.

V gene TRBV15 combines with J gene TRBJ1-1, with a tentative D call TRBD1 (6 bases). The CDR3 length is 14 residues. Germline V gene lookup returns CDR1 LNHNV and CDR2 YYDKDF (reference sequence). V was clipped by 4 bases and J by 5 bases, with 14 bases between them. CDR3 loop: CATSTPRDMTEAFF. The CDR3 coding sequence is TGTGCCACCAGCACCCCCCGGGACATGACTGAAGCTTTCTTT.

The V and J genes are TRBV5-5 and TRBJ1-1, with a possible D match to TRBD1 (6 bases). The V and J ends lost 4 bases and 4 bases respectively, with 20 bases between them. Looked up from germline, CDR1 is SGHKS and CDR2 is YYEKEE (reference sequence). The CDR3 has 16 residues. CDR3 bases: TGTGCCAGCAGCCTTGGTTTCCAGGGGCTCATCACTGAAGCTTTCTTT. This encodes CASSLGFQGLITEAFF.

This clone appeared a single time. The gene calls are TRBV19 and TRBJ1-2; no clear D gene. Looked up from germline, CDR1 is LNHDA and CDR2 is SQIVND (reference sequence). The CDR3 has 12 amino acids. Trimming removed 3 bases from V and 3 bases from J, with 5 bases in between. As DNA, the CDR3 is TGTGCCAGTAGTATCGGTGACTATGGCTACACCTTC. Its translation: CASSIGDYGYTF. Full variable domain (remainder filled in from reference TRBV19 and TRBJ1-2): DGGITQSPKYLFRKEGQNVTLSCEQNLNHDAMYWYRQDPGQGLRLIYYSQIVNDFQKGDIAEGYSVSREKKESFPLTVTSAQKNPTAFYLCASSIGDYGYTFGSGTRLTVV.

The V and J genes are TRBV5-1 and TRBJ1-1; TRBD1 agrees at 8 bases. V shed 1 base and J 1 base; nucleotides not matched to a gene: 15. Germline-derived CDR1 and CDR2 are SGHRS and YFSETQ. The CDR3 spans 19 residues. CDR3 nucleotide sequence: TGCGCCAGCAGCTTGCTGTATACCGGGACAGGCGACGGGAACACTGAAGCTTTCTTT. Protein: CASSLLYTGTGDGNTEAFF.

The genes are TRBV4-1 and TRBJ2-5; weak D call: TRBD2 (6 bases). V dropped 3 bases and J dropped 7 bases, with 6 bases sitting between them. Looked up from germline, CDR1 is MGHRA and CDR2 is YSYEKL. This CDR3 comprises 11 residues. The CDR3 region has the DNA TGCGCCAGCAGCCAGGAGGGGACCCAGTACTTC. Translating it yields CASSQEGTQYF.

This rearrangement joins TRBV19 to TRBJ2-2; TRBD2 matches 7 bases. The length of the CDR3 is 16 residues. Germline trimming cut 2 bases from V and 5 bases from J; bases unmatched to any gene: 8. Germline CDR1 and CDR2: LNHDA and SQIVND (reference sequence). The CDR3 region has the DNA TGTGCCAGTAGTATAAAGGCGGGAGAGGTTACCGGGGAGCTGTTTTTT. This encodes CASSIKAGEVTGELFF.

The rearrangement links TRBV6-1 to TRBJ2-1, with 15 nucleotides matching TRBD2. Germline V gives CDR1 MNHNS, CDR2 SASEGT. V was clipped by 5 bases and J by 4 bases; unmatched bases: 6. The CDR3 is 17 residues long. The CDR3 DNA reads TGTGCCAGCAGTAAAGGGACTAGCGGGAGGCGGTACAATGAGCAGTTCTTC. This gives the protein CASSKGTSGRRYNEQFF.

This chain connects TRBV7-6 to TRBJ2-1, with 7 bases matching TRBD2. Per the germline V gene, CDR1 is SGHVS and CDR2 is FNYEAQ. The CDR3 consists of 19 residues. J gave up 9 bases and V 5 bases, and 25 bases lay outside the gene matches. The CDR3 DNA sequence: TGTGCCAGCAGCCGACTAGCCGGAGGAACGGCGGGGTCAAAGGGTGAGCAGTTCTTC. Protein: CASSRLAGGTAGSKGEQFF. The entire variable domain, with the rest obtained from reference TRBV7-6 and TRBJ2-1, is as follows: GAGVSQSPRYKVTKRGQDVALRCDPISGHVSLYWYRQALGQGPEFLTYFNYEAQQDKSGLPNDRFSAERPEGSISTLTIQRTEQRDSAMYRCASSRLAGGTAGSKGEQFFGPGTRLTVL.

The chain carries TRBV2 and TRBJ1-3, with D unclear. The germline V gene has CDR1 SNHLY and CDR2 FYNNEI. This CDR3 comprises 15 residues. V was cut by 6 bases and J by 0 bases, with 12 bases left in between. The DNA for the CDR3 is TGTGCCAGCAGGCGTGTTGTGAGCTCTGGAAACACCATATATTTT. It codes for CASRRVVSSGNTIYF.

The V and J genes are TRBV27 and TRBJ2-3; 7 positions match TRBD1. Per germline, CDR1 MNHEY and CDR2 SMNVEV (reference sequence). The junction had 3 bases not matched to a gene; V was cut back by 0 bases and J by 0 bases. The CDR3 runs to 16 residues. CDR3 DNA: TGTGCCAGCAGTTTATCGAGACAGGGAAGCACAGATACGCAGTATTTT. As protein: CASSLSRQGSTDTQYF.